This passage covers 18 T cell receptor beta chains from one sample sequenced in a study of human T cells and chemical hapten exposure. In TCRdb, the RACE reads were re-called with MiXCR into one record per CDR3 protein. The sample records some 350,000 distinct CDR3 sequences, about 7% being singletons. Time point: patch test 1, 2 weeks after DPC sensitization. The sample's treatment: therapeutic diphenylcyclopropenone sensitization with weekly scalp DPC. The sample consisted of whole blood, taken in connection with sensitization to the hapten diphenylcyclopropenone (DPC). Source of these receptors: a woman aged 18-29 years with alopecia areata. Some clones in this sample may be carry-over from other donors' samples.

This clonotype has more than one count but fewer than ten. CDR3 in DNA: TGTGCCAGCAGCTTAAGAGGGACAGGCAACTTTGAGCAGTACTTC. Its protein is CASSLRGTGNFEQYF. V and J are TRBV11-1 and TRBJ2-7; 8 nucleotides line up with TRBD1. Germline assignment: CDR1 SGHAT and CDR2 FQDESV (reference sequence). The CDR3 has 15 amino acids. Trimming cost V 2 bases and J 7 bases; bases outside gene matches: 10.

CDR3 DNA sequence: TGCGCCAGCAGCTCGGAACCCGGCAATGAAAAACTGTTTTTT. The encoded protein is CASSSEPGNEKLFF. The V and J genes are TRBV5-1 and TRBJ1-4; D gene unclear. In germline, CDR1 is SGHRS, CDR2 YFSETQ. Trimming took 3 bases from V and 5 from J, leaving 11 bases between them. CDR3 length: 14 amino acids. Full variable domain (missing parts from reference TRBV5-1 and TRBJ1-4): KAGVTQTPRYLIKTRGQQVTLSCSPISGHRSVSWYQQTPGQGLQFLFEYFSETQRNKGNFPGRFSGRQFSNSRSEMNVSTLELGDSALYLCASSSEPGNEKLFFGSGTQLSVL.

This clonotype turned up a few times. V is TRBV6-6 and J is TRBJ1-5; D not certain. The CDR3 is made up of 17 amino acids. From germline, CDR1 is MNHNY and CDR2 SVGAGI (reference sequence). The V gene lost 2 bases and the J gene lost 0 bases, with 14 bases spanning the gap. The CDR3 spells CASSYVIGVYSNQPQHF. DNA for the CDR3: TGTGCCAGCAGTTACGTTATAGGAGTCTATAGCAATCAGCCCCAGCATTTT.

This clonotype was seen repeatedly, ten times or more. The chain is built from TRBV12-5 and TRBJ2-3; D call uncertain. This CDR3 contains 13 residues. Trimming removed 4 bases from V and 2 bases from J, with 7 bases in between. Germline CDR1 LGHNT, CDR2 FRNRAP. The CDR3 DNA sequence: TGTGCTAGTGGTTCCGCCAACACAGATACGCAGTATTTT. This translates into CASGSANTDTQYF.

This clonotype was counted ten times or more. The rearrangement uses TRBV2 and TRBJ2-1; TRBD2 aligns across 8 bases. The CDR3 contains 16 residues. Trimming removed 2 bases from V and 1 base from J; junction bases left unmatched: 4. In germline, CDR1 is SNHLY, CDR2 FYNNEI. The CDR3 protein is CASSERAGASYNEQFF. The CDR3, as DNA: TGTGCCAGCAGTGAACGAGCGGGGGCATCCTACAATGAGCAGTTCTTC.

This clonotype was picked up a small number of times. The V call is TRBV4-1, the J call TRBJ2-3; TRBD2 matches at 8 bases. Trimming took 8 bases from V and 2 from J; bases not matched to a gene: 15. Germline CDR1 reads MGHRA; CDR2 reads YSYEKL. The CDR3 is 17 amino acids. As DNA, the CDR3 is TGCGCCAGCCGTCGGATCGGGGGGGCGGAACTCACAGATACGCAGTATTTT. Its translation: CASRRIGGAELTDTQYF.

This clonotype was seen a few times. J is TRBJ2-7 and V is TRBV6-6, with D possibly called TRBD1 or TRBD2 (5 bases each). Deletions cut 7 bases from V and 3 bases from J, with 19 bases between. Germline assignment: CDR1 MNHNY and CDR2 SVGAGI (reference sequence). The CDR3 contains 15 residues. The DNA for the CDR3 is TGTGCCAGCACCCCGGGGCTAGGTGGCCTCTACGAGCAGTACTTC. This encodes CASTPGLGGLYEQYF.

In its sample, this clonotype was seen a few times. The genes are TRBV6-1 and TRBJ1-2; the D is unclear. CDR1 and CDR2 (germline): MNHNS, SASEGT. The V end lost 7 bases, the J end lost 2 bases, and 2 bases lay between the germline ends. The CDR3 is 10 residues long. The chain's CDR3 is CASINYGYTF. The CDR3 DNA sequence: TGTGCCAGCATAAACTATGGCTACACCTTC.

This clonotype was seen only a few times. The rearrangement joins TRBV4-1 to TRBJ2-7; D may correspond to TRBD1 or TRBD2 (5 bases each). Trimming cost V 4 bases and J 10 bases, with 29 bases left between them. Germline V gives CDR1 MGHRA, CDR2 YSYEKL. The length of the CDR3 is 17 residues. CDR3 nucleotides: TGCGCCAGCAGCCCTGCAAGGGCTATGAGGAGGACACCGGTCCAGTACTTC. Translated: CASSPARAMRRTPVQYF.

This chain links TRBV29-1 with TRBJ2-7, with D possibly being TRBD1 (6 bases). The CDR3 consists of 13 residues. CDR1 is SQVTM, CDR2 ANQGSEA, per germline. Trimming stripped 4 bases from V and 3 bases from J, with 13 bases between. The CDR3 nucleotides are TGCAGCGTTGGAGGGGACACCTTCTACGAGCAGTACTTC. It translates to CSVGGDTFYEQYF.

This clonotype came up a few times. The chain links TRBV7-2 to TRBJ2-5; a possible D gene is TRBD2 (6 bases). With 6 bases removed from V and 4 bases from J, the gap between germline ends came to 18 bases. This CDR3 region has 15 residues. The germline gives CDR1 SGHTA, CDR2 FQGNSA. The CDR3 spells CASRVSGLPGETQYF. The CDR3 DNA reads as TGTGCCAGCAGGGTTTCGGGACTCCCGGGAGAGACCCAGTACTTC. The full variable domain, rest sourced from reference TRBV7-2 and TRBJ2-5, is GAGVSQSPSNKVTEKGKDVELRCDPISGHTALYWYRQSLGQGLEFLIYFQGNSAPDKSGLPSDRFSAERTGGSVSTLTIQRTQQEDSAVYLCASRVSGLPGETQYFGPGTRLLVL.

The J gene is TRBJ2-4, the V gene TRBV20-1, with 11 bases that match TRBD2. The CDR3 spans 16 residues. Germline-derived CDR1 and CDR2 are DFQATT and SNEGSKA (reference sequence). The V segment lost 2 bases and the J segment 0 bases; nucleotides outside the gene matches: 3. The CDR3 nucleotides are TGCAGTGCTAGACTAGCGGGGGGACTAGCCAAAAACATTCAGTACTTC. Protein: CSARLAGGLAKNIQYF.

At least ten counts were recorded for this clonotype. This rearrangement joins TRBV20-1 to TRBJ1-1, with D perhaps TRBD1 (6 bases). CDR3 length: 13 amino acids. The germline V gene has CDR1 DFQATT and CDR2 SNEGSKA (reference sequence). The V end was cut by 3 bases, the J end by 2 bases, with 10 bases between. CDR3 in DNA: TGCAGTGCTAGTCTGACAGGAAACACTGAAGCTTTCTTT. Residues: CSASLTGNTEAFF.

The table lists this clonotype with a few counts. The chain joins TRBV2 to TRBJ2-7; tentatively, D is TRBD1 or TRBD2 (5 bases each). Germline V CDR1 and CDR2: SNHLY, FYNNEI. This CDR3 spans 13 amino acids. The V gene lost 0 bases and the J gene lost 6 bases, with 9 bases spanning the gap. The CDR3 DNA reads TGTGCCAGCAGTGAAGCCCGGGGCAGCGAGCAGTACTTC. This gives the protein CASSEARGSEQYF.

The table lists this clonotype with a few counts. The chain joins TRBV10-3 to TRBJ1-1; TRBD1 matches 9 bases. V lost 3 bases to trimming and J lost 8 bases; unmatched junction nucleotides: 7. This CDR3 is 14 amino acids long. Germline values: CDR1 ENHRY, CDR2 SYGVKD. CDR3 protein: CAISESGQGREAFF. The DNA of the CDR3 is TGTGCCATCAGTGAATCCGGACAGGGGAGAGAAGCTTTCTTT.

This clonotype has at least ten counts. The chain employs TRBV5-1 and TRBJ1-2, with 7 bases matching TRBD1. The length of the CDR3 is 14 residues. V gave up 3 bases and J gave up 4 bases; unmatched junction bases: 6. Per germline, CDR1 SGHRS and CDR2 YFSETQ. The CDR3 DNA follows: TGCGCCAGCAGCTGGGACAGCGGACCCTATGGCTACACCTTC. Its protein product is CASSWDSGPYGYTF.

The rearrangement joins TRBV20-1 to TRBJ1-5; 8 nucleotides agree with TRBD1. Losses at the gene ends were 3 bases for V and 5 bases for J; bases not matched to a gene: 9. Germline V gene sequence: CDR1 DFQATT, CDR2 SNEGSKA (reference sequence). The CDR3 is 15 residues long. The CDR3 nucleotides read TGCAGTGCTAGGACCGTACAGGGGGAGGATCAGCCCCAGCATTTT. This sequence encodes CSARTVQGEDQPQHF.

In this sample, this clonotype turned up a few times. This chain connects TRBV20-1 to TRBJ2-1, with unresolved D. This CDR3 is 20 amino acids long. Deletions cut 3 bases from V and 0 bases from J, with 27 bases between. Germline lookup yields CDR1 DFQATT and CDR2 SNEGSKA (reference sequence). The CDR3 bases are TGCAGTGCTAGCCTGTCCCCGCGGCAGAAGATTCTTAGCTCCTACAATGAGCAGTTCTTC. Its protein is CSASLSPRQKILSSYNEQFF.